This entry features one T cell receptor beta chain sequence. Its antigen is unknown. Additional DNA sequences in this sample encode the identical CDR3. V was cut by 2 bases and J by 7 bases, with 6 bases left in between. Per germline, CDR1 SEHNR and CDR2 FQNEAQ (reference sequence). This CDR3 is 12 amino acids long. This record belongs to a study of cytomegalovirus exposure and HLA in healthy donors. Study-wide results and limits: It was found in a later analysis that first-cohort TCR clusters tended to co-occur in the 120 validation repertoires. Published work reported that the classifier diagnosed cytomegalovirus status with high specificity and sensitivity.

Clones were sequenced by immunoSEQ multiplex PCR, and TCRdb holds only the in-frame ones, with some missing. This table has some 150,000 clones, approximately 87% appearing once. The receptor comes from a woman under 40 in good health and CMV-seronegative. The sequenced sample consisted of PBMCs. The rearrangement joins TRBV7-9 to TRBJ2-1, with D perhaps TRBD1 (6 bases). The CDR3 sequence: CASSLRGNEQFF. The CDR3 DNA is TGTGCCAGCAGCTTAAGGGGGAATGAGCAGTTCTTC.